What follows are 18 T cell receptor beta chains derived from one specimen sequenced in a study of response to subunit inactivated influenza vaccine. TCRdb re-derived calls from the RT-PCR reads in MiXCR, one entry per CDR3 protein. The sample contains more than 600,000 distinct CDR3 sequences, approximately 17% of which appear only once. The sequencing used PBMCs from blood, collected 5 days after vaccination. The receptor source for this set is a man aged 45-65 years who received an inactivated influenza vaccine.

This chain joins TRBV6-1 and TRBJ1-2, with a tentative D call TRBD1 (5 bases). This CDR3 comprises 14 residues. The germline gives CDR1 MNHNS, CDR2 SASEGT. V lost 3 bases, J lost 5 bases, and 13 bases lay in between. The CDR3 nucleotides read TGTGCCAGCAGTGAGCAGCAGTGGGGGTATGGCTACACCTTC. As protein: CASSEQQWGYGYTF.

The chain joins TRBV27 to TRBJ1-6; 7 nucleotides agree with TRBD1. CDR1 is MNHEY, CDR2 SMNVEV, per germline (reference sequence). Trimming at V came to 6 bases and at J to 6 bases, leaving 5 bases not matched to a gene. This CDR3 comprises 14 residues. CDR3 amino acids: CASREQGINSPLHF. The CDR3 DNA is TGTGCCAGCAGGGAACAGGGGATTAATTCACCCCTCCACTTT.

This clonotype was observed a few times. This chain links TRBV6-5 with TRBJ1-4, with D unclear. V dropped 4 bases and J dropped 0 bases, with 12 bases sitting between them. Germline-derived CDR1 and CDR2 are MNHEY and SVGAGI. The length of the CDR3 is 16 residues. The CDR3 DNA sequence: TGTGCCAGCAGTTCCGCCGGGAAAACAACTAATGAAAAACTGTTTTTT. Protein: CASSSAGKTTNEKLFF.

The genes are TRBV5-1 and TRBJ1-6, with 8 nucleotides matching TRBD1. This CDR3 spans 16 amino acids. CDR1 is SGHRS, CDR2 YFSETQ, per germline. The V and J ends lost 4 bases and 7 bases, in that order; junction bases with no gene match: 10. CDR3 protein: CASSLIAGQANSPLHF. CDR3 in DNA: TGCGCCAGCAGCCTAATCGCGGGACAGGCCAATTCACCCCTCCACTTT.

This clonotype has just a few counts. The chain carries TRBV28 and TRBJ2-7, with 10 bases aligning to TRBD1. CDR3 size: 15 residues. CDR1 MDHEN and CDR2 SYDVKM come from the germline V gene. Trimming took 3 bases from V and 3 from J; bases not matched to a gene: 5. This CDR3 reads CASSFPGQGNYEQYF. DNA of the CDR3: TGTGCCAGCAGTTTTCCGGGACAGGGGAACTACGAGCAGTACTTC.

The genes are TRBV6-2 or TRBV6-3 and TRBJ2-7; 7 bases line up with TRBD1. With 5 bases clipped from V and 0 bases from J, the junction kept 16 bases outside the gene matches. The CDR3 has 18 amino acids. The germline gives CDR1 MNHEY, CDR2 SVGEGT. DNA of the CDR3: TGTGCCAGCAGTAAACGCAGGGACAGTCCGCGAACCTCCTACGAGCAGTACTTC. Encoded protein: CASSKRRDSPRTSYEQYF.

This clonotype was recorded many times. This sequence joins TRBV5-6 and TRBJ2-7, with D perhaps TRBD1 (6 bases). This CDR3 has 14 residues. Trimming took off 1 base at V and 3 bases at J, with 11 bases between the two ends. Germline assignment: CDR1 SGHDT and CDR2 YYEEEE. The CDR3 DNA follows: TGTGCCAGCAGCTTGAGTGGACAGAGCTACGAGCAGTACTTC. Translation: CASSLSGQSYEQYF.

The chain uses TRBV7-2 and TRBJ2-5, with a tentative D call TRBD2 (6 bases). Germline CDR1 SGHTA, CDR2 FQGNSA. V gave up 1 base and J gave up 0 bases, with 9 bases separating them. This CDR3 has 15 residues. The CDR3 DNA is TGTGCCAGCAGCTTAGACGGGGGTTACCAAGAGACCCAGTACTTC. Amino acid sequence: CASSLDGGYQETQYF.

This clonotype appeared many times. This chain links TRBV20-1 with TRBJ2-6, with 12 bases lining up with TRBD1. With V trimmed by 4 bases and J by 4 bases, 5 bases remained unmatched. From germline, CDR1 is DFQATT and CDR2 SNEGSKA (reference sequence). The CDR3 spans 16 residues. CDR3 protein: CSAKGQGALGANVLTF. CDR3 DNA: TGCAGTGCTAAGGGACAGGGGGCGCTGGGGGCCAACGTCCTGACTTTC.

In this sample, this clonotype turned up many times. This sequence joins TRBV7-8 and TRBJ2-3; D remains ambiguous. Germline CDR1 is SGHVS and CDR2 is FQNEAQ. The ends were cut back, 3 bases at V and 0 bases at J, with 16 bases in the middle. This CDR3 has 17 amino acids. The CDR3 spells CASSLPKVVVSTDTQYF. The CDR3 coding sequence is TGTGCCAGCAGCTTGCCCAAAGTAGTTGTGAGCACAGATACGCAGTATTTT.

The chain recombines TRBV21-1 with TRBJ2-7. TRBV21-1 represents a pseudogene. CDR3 size: 14 residues. The CDR3 nucleotides are TGTGCCAGCAGCAAAGCGGGGGTTTCTTACGAGCAGTACTTC. It translates to CASSKAGVSYEQYF.

The chain carries TRBV7-2 and TRBJ1-5, with D uncertain. The germline V gene encodes CDR1 SGHTA and CDR2 FQGNSA. Trimming left V 5 bases short and J 4 bases short, with 15 bases between. This CDR3 region has 15 residues. The CDR3 protein is CASSSGSGRNQPQHF. CDR3 in DNA: TGTGCCAGCAGCAGCGGAAGCGGGCGAAATCAGCCCCAGCATTTT. The whole variable domain, remainder taken from reference TRBV7-2 and TRBJ1-5, is GAGVSQSPSNKVTEKGKDVELRCDPISGHTALYWYRQSLGQGLEFLIYFQGNSAPDKSGLPSDRFSAERTGGSVSTLTIQRTQQEDSAVYLCASSSGSGRNQPQHFGDGTRLSIL.

This clonotype has a handful of counts. The genes are TRBV6-5 and TRBJ2-1, with 7 bases aligning to TRBD1. CDR3 length equals 17 residues. Germline loops: CDR1 MNHEY, CDR2 SVGAGI. With V trimmed by 4 bases and J by 1 base, 10 bases remained unmatched. The CDR3 coding sequence is TGTGCCAGCAGTTCCCTACCGGGACAGACGTCCTACAATGAGCAGTTCTTC. This gives the protein CASSSLPGQTSYNEQFF.

This clonotype was counted once. This sequence joins TRBV7-9 and TRBJ2-3, with D possibly matching TRBD2 (6 bases). CDR3 length: 16 residues. Per the germline V gene, CDR1 is SEHNR and CDR2 is FQNEAQ (reference sequence). V lost 6 bases to trimming and J lost 0 bases, with 16 bases between them. The CDR3 region is CASRSSEGTSTDTQYF. In DNA, the CDR3 is TGTGCCAGCAGGTCTAGCGAGGGGACTAGCACAGATACGCAGTATTTT.

The chain recombines TRBV19 with TRBJ2-1, with D perhaps TRBD1 (5 bases). The CDR3 spans 14 residues. The V end was cut by 7 bases, the J end by 3 bases, with 13 bases between. From germline, CDR1 is LNHDA and CDR2 SQIVND (reference sequence). The CDR3 loop is CASTAQGIYNEQFF. The CDR3 region has the DNA TGTGCCAGTACCGCGCAGGGAATCTACAATGAGCAGTTCTTC.

This clonotype showed up just a few times. The rearrangement uses TRBV7-3 and TRBJ2-1; 7 positions agree with TRBD2. V shed 0 bases, J shed 10 bases, and the junction held 12 bases outside the gene matches. Per the germline V gene, CDR1 is SGHTA and CDR2 is FQGTGA. This CDR3 comprises 16 residues. The CDR3 nucleotides read TGTGCCAGCAGCTTAACGGGCGGGAGTCTCGGGTCCGAGCAGTTCTTC. Translating it yields CASSLTGGSLGSEQFF.

V and J are TRBV5-5 and TRBJ2-1, with TRBD1 matching 7 bases. Germline trimming cut 0 bases from V and 7 bases from J; bases unmatched to any gene: 13. Germline-derived CDR1 and CDR2 are SGHKS and YYEKEE (reference sequence). This CDR3 is built from 17 residues. In DNA, the CDR3 is TGTGCCAGCAGCTTGGGTAGTTTGAGGGGGCGGGCGAATGAGCAGTTCTTC. Its translation: CASSLGSLRGRANEQFF.

This clonotype was detected once. One junction end disagrees with the germline gene, perhaps due to a read error. V and J are TRBV29-1 and TRBJ1-1; 7 bases line up with TRBD1. There are 14 residues in the CDR3. Germline CDR1 and CDR2: SQVTM and ANQGSEA. The CDR3 loop is CIVENRGMNTEAFF. DNA of the CDR3: TGCATCGTTGAGAACAGGGGAATGAACACTGAAGCTTTCTTT.